This T cell receptor beta chain is from a study of blood T cells in healthy people across ages. Primers used in a second PCR of about 6 to 11 cycles were a sample-barcoded 5' primer and a J-beta primer mix. All samples gave at least 3 million CDR3-containing paired-end reads. One entry per CDR3 protein results from TCRdb running MiXCR on the 5' RACE reads. The sample records roughly 560,000 distinct CDR3 sequences, more than 20% being singletons. This clonotype was found a few times. What it binds is unknown. The CDR3 contains 14 residues. CDR1 is MNHNY and CDR2 is SVGAGI in the germline V gene (reference sequence). Broader study findings: In long-lived donors, naive CD4+ cell counts and diversity exceeded those of aged donors.

This sample was also put to use in a study of T cells of mothers and their children.

This receptor was identified in a boy younger than 18 in good health. The chain links TRBV6-6 to TRBJ2-5; 11 bases match TRBD2. Judging by the DNA end, TRBJ2-7 fits better; the J call may be wrong. Sequenced input: blood. The CDR3 reads CASSLLAGGDEQYF. The CDR3 nucleotides are TGTGCCAGCAGTTTGTTAGCGGGGGGGGACGAGCAGTACTTC.